This TCR beta chain was identified in a study of T-cell reconstitution after alpha-beta-depleted transplantation in children. Unique molecular identifiers were built into the TCRbeta library. TCRdb independently ran MiXCR on the PCR reads; one entry per CDR3 protein. The data hold roughly 300,000 distinct CDR3 sequences, with 9.9% observed a single time. V gave up 5 bases and J gave up 6 bases, with 6 bases separating them. The CDR3 is made up of 11 amino acids. Germline CDR1 SGHVS, CDR2 FQNEAQ. This material consisted of PBMCs from the stem cell graft donor, taken from the stem cell graft. This sequence was found in a human donor who donated a stem cell graft to a child with SCID. The V and J genes are TRBV7-8 and TRBJ2-3; D is undetermined. This chain's CDR3 is CASSAEDTQYF. The DNA of the CDR3 is TGTGCCAGCAGCGCGGAGGATACGCAGTATTTT.